What follows describes a single T cell receptor beta chain. Its specificity is unknown. The data were produced by immunoSEQ multiplex PCR, yet TCRdb's version contains in-frame clones alone and is incomplete. The sample carries about 250,000 clones, about 88% recorded once. Germline V gene lookup returns CDR1 LNHDA and CDR2 SQIVND (reference sequence). The CDR3 runs to 15 residues. With V trimmed by 9 bases and J by 3 bases, 8 bases remained unmatched. The data belong to a study of cytomegalovirus exposure and HLA in healthy donors. Whole-study results and caveats: A few chains tied to CMV proved CMV antigen-specific in vitro. With high specificity and sensitivity, the classifier reportedly diagnosed cytomegalovirus status.

It was the approximately 130-subject validation cohort, separate from the approximately 620-subject first cohort, to which the donors belonged. This sequence joins TRBV19 and TRBJ2-7; 13 bases align to TRBD2. The sequencing input was PBMCs. This receptor was taken from a man younger than 35 in good health and CMV-seropositive. The CDR3 reads CASMPGLAGDYEQYF. CDR3 nucleotide sequence: TGTGCCAGCATGCCAGGACTAGCGGGAGACTACGAGCAGTACTTC.